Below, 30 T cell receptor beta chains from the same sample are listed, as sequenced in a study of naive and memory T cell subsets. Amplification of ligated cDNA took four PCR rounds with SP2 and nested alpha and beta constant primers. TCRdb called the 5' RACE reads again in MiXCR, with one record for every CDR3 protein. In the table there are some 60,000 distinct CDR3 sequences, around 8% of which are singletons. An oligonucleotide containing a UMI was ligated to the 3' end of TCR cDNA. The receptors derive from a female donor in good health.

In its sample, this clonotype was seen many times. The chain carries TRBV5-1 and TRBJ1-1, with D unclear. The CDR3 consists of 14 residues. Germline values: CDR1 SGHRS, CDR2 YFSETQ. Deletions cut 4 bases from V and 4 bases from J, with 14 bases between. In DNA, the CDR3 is TGCGCCAGCAGCCCCACCTCCCGCGGCACTGAAGCTTTCTTT. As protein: CASSPTSRGTEAFF.

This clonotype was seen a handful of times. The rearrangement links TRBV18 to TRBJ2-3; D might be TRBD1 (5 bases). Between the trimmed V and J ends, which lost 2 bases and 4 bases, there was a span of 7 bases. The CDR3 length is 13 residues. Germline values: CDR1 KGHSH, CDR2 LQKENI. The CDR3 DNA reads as TGTGCCAGCTCACCAGGGGCCGCAGATACGCAGTATTTT. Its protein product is CASSPGAADTQYF.

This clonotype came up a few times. The CDR3 protein is CASSFEQGADTDTQYF. The DNA for the CDR3 is TGTGCCAGCAGTTTTGAACAGGGGGCTGACACAGATACGCAGTATTTT. This chain uses TRBV28 with TRBJ2-3, with 9 bases lining up with TRBD1. The CDR3 is made up of 16 amino acids. Per the germline V gene, CDR1 is MDHEN and CDR2 is SYDVKM. The V and J ends lost 3 bases and 2 bases, in that order; junction bases with no gene match: 6.

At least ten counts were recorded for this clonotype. In nucleotides, the CDR3 is TGTGCCAGCAGCTCGGGACGGAGTGTGAACACTGAAGCTTTCTTT. It encodes CASSSGRSVNTEAFF. The rearrangement links TRBV7-9 to TRBJ1-1, with a weak D call TRBD1 (5 bases). The germline V and J ends were trimmed by 4 bases and 0 bases, with 12 bases remaining between them. This CDR3 spans 15 amino acids. The V gene's germline CDR1 is SEHNR and CDR2 FQNEAQ (reference sequence).

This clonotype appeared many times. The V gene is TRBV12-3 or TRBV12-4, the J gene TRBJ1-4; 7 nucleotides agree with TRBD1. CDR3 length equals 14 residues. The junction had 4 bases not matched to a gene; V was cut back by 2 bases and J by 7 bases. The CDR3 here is CASSLRQGGEKLFF. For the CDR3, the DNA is TGTGCCAGCAGTTTAAGACAGGGTGGTGAAAAACTGTTTTTT.

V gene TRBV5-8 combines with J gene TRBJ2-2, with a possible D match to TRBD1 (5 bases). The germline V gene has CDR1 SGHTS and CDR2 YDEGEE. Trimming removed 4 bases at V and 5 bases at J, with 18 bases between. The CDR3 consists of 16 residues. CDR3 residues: CASSQGHPHRTGELFF. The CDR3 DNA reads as TGTGCCAGCAGCCAAGGACACCCTCACCGTACCGGGGAGCTGTTTTTT.

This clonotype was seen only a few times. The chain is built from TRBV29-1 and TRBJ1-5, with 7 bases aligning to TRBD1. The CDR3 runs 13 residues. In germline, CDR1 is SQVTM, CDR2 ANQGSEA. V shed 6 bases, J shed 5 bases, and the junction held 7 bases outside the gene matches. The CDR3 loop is CSVGAGGDQPQHF. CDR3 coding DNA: TGCAGCGTAGGGGCAGGGGGGGATCAGCCCCAGCATTTT. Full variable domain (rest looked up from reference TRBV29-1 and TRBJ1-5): SAVISQKPSRDICQRGTSLTIQCQVDSQVTMMFWYRQQPGQSLTLIATANQGSEATYESGFVIDKFPISRPNLTFSTLTVSNMSPEDSSIYLCSVGAGGDQPQHFGDGTRLSIL.

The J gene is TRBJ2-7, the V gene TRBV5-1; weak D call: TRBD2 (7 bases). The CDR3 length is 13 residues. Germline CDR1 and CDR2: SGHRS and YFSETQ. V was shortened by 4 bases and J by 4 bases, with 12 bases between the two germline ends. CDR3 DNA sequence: TGCGCCAGCAGCCCGGGGGGACATTACGAGCAGTACTTC. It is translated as CASSPGGHYEQYF.

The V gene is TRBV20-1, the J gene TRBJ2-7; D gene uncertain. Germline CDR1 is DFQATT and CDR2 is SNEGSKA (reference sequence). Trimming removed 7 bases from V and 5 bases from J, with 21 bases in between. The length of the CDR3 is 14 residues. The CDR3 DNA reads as TGCAGTGGGCTAGAAGGTGGTCCTCAGGACGAGCAGTACTTC. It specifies CSGLEGGPQDEQYF.

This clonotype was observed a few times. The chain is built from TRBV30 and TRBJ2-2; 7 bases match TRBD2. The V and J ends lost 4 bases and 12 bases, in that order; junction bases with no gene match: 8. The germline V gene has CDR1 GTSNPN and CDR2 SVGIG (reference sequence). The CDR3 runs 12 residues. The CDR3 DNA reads TGTGCCTGGACCATGGGAGGGCGGCAGCTGTTTTTT. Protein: CAWTMGGRQLFF. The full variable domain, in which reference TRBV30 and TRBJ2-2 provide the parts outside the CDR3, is SQTIHQWPATLVQPVGSPLSLECTVEGTSNPNLYWYRQAAGRGLQLLFYSVGIGQISSEVPQNLSASRPQDRQFILSSKKLLLSDSGFYLCAWTMGGRQLFFGEGSRLTVL.

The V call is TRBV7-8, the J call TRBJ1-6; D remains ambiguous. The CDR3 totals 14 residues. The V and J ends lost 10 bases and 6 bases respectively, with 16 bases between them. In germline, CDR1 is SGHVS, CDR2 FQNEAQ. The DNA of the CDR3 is TGTGCCACCCAACCCGGGGAATCTAATTCACCCCTCCACTTT. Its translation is CATQPGESNSPLHF.

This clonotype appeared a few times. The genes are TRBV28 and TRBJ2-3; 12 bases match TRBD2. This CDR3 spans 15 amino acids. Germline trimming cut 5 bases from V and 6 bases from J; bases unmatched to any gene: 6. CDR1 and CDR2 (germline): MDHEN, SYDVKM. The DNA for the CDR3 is TGTGCCAGCAGTCCGACTAGCGGGGGTACGGATACGCAGTATTTT. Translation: CASSPTSGGTDTQYF.

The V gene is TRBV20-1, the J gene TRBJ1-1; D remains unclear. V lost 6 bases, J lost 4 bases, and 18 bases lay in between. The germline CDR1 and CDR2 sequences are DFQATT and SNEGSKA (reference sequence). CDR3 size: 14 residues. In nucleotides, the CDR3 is TGCAGTGCCCGGACGTCCCAACGGCGCACTGAAGCTTTCTTT. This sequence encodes CSARTSQRRTEAFF.

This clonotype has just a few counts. The CDR3 coding sequence is TGTGCCAGCAGCGGGGCGGTGGGCGCAGATACGCAGTATTTT. It specifies CASSGAVGADTQYF. V usage is TRBV9 and J usage is TRBJ2-3, with D uncertain. V shed 3 bases and J shed 4 bases, with 12 bases lying between them. The CDR3 is 14 amino acids. The germline V gene encodes CDR1 SGDLS and CDR2 YYNGEE.

CDR3 region: CASSYGGGTQETQYF. The CDR3 nucleotides read TGTGCCAGCAGTTACGGGGGGGGGACCCAAGAGACCCAGTACTTC. The chain couples TRBV6-5 to TRBJ2-5, with 7 bases that match TRBD2. CDR1 is MNHEY, CDR2 SVGAGI, per germline. The CDR3 length is 15 residues. V was pared by 2 bases and J by 1 base, with 4 bases of the junction left unmatched.

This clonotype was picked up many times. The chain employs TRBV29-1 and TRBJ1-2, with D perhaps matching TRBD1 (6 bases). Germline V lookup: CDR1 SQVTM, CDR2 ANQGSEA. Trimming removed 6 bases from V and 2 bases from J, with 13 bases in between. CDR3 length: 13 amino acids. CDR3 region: CSVDTGRNYGYTF. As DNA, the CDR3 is TGCAGCGTCGACACAGGGCGGAACTATGGCTACACCTTC.

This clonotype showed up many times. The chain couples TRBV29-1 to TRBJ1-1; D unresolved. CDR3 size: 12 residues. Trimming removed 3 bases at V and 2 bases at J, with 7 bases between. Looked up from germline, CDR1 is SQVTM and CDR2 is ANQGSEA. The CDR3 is CSVDPLNTEAFF. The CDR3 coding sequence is TGCAGCGTTGACCCCCTAAACACTGAAGCTTTCTTT.

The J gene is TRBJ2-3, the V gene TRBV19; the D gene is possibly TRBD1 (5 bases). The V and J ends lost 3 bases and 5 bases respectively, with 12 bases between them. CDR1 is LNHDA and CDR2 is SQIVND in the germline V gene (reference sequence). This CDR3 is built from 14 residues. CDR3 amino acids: CASSITQGRDTQYF. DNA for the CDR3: TGTGCCAGTAGTATTACCCAGGGAAGAGATACGCAGTATTTT.

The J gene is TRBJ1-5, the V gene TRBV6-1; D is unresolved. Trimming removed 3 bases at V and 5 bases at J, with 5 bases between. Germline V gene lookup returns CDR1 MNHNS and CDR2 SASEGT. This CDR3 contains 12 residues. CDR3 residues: CASSDGDQPQHF. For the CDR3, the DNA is TGTGCCAGCAGTGATGGCGATCAGCCCCAGCATTTT.

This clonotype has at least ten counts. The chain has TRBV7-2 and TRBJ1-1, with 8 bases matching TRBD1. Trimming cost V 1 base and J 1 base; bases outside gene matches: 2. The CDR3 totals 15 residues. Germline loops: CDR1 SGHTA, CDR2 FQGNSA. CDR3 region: CASSLVQGGNTEAFF. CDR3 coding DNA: TGTGCCAGCAGCTTAGTACAGGGGGGGAACACTGAAGCTTTCTTT. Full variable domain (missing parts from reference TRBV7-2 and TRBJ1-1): GAGVSQSPSNKVTEKGKDVELRCDPISGHTALYWYRQSLGQGLEFLIYFQGNSAPDKSGLPSDRFSAERTGGSVSTLTIQRTQQEDSAVYLCASSLVQGGNTEAFFGQGTRLTVV.

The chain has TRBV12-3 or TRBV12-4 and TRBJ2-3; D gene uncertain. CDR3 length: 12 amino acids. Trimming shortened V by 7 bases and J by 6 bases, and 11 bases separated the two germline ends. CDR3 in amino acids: CASKEGEDTQYF. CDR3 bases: TGTGCCAGCAAGGAAGGCGAGGATACGCAGTATTTT.

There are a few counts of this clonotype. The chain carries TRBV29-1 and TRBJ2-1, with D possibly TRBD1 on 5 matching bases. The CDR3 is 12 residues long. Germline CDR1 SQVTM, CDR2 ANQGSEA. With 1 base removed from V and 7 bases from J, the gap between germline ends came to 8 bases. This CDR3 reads CSVEAGSNEQFF. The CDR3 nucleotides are TGCAGCGTTGAAGCAGGGTCGAATGAGCAGTTCTTC.

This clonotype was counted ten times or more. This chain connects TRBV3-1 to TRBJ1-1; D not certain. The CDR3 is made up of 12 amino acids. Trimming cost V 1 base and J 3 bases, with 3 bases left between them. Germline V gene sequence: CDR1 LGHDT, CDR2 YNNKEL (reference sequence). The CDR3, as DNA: TGTGCCAGCAGCCAAGGGGACACTGAAGCTTTCTTT. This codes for CASSQGDTEAFF.

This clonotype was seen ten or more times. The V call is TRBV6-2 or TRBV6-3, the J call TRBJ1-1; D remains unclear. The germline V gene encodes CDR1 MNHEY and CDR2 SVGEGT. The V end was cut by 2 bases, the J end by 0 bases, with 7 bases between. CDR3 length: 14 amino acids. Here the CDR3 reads CASSYGQLNTEAFF. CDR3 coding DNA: TGTGCCAGCAGTTACGGGCAGCTGAACACTGAAGCTTTCTTT.

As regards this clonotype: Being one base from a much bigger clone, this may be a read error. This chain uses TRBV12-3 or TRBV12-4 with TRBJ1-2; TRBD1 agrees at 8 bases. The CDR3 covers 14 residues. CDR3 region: CASTLDRGSGGDTF. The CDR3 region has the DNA TGTGCCAGCACGCTCGACAGGGGAAGTGGTGGCGACACCTTC.

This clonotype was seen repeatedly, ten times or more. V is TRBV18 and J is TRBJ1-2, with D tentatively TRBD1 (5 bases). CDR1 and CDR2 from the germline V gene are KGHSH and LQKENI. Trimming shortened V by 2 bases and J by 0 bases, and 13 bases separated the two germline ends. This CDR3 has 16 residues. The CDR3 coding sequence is TGTGCCAGCTCACCAGTCGACAGATTAGCTAACTATGGCTACACCTTC. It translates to CASSPVDRLANYGYTF.

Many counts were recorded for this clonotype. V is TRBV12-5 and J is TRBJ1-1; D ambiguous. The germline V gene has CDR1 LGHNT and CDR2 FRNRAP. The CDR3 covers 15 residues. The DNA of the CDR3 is TGTGCCAGCACCGTAAGTGGGAGGGCGGACACTGAAGCTTTCTTT. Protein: CASTVSGRADTEAFF.

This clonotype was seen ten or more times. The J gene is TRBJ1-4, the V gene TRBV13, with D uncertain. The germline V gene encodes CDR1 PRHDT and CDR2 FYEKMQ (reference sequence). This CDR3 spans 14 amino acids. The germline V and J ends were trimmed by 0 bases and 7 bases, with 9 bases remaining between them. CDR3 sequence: CASSLGKRREKLFF. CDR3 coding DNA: TGTGCCAGCAGCTTAGGCAAAAGACGTGAAAAACTGTTTTTT.

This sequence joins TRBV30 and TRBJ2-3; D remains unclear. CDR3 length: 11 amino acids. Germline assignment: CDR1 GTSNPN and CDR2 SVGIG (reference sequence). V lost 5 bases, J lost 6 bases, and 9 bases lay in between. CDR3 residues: CAWGLGDTQYF. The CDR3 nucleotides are TGTGCCTGGGGCTTGGGGGATACGCAGTATTTT.

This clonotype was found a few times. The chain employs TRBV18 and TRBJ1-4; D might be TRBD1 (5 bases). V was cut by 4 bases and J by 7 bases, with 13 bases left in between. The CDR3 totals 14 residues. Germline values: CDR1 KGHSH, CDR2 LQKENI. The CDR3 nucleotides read TGTGCCAGCTCACAGGGACCGTGGAGTGAAAAACTGTTTTTT. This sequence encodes CASSQGPWSEKLFF.